These 13 T cell receptor beta chains came from one sample sequenced in a study of T cell responses to AZD1222 COVID-19 vaccine. Clones were sequenced by immunoSEQ multiplex PCR, and TCRdb holds only the in-frame ones, with some missing. The sample consists of 150,000 or so clones, roughly nine tenths of them appearing once. The sequencing used peripheral blood, collected 28 days after the second AZD1222 dose. The receptor set was obtained from an adult who received the AZD1222 COVID-19 vaccine.

This clone has a single count. V usage is TRBV2 and J usage is TRBJ2-7, with no clear D. The CDR3 totals 12 residues. Germline V gives CDR1 SNHLY, CDR2 FYNNEI. The V end lost 2 bases, the J end lost 3 bases, and 5 bases lay between the germline ends. Here the CDR3 reads CASSEFHYEQYF. The CDR3 bases are TGTGCCAGCAGTGAATTCCACTACGAGCAGTACTTC.

In this sample, this clone turned up many times. The chain employs TRBV30 and TRBJ2-3; 13 nucleotides agree with TRBD2. The CDR3 has 14 amino acids. V shed 5 bases and J 4 bases; nucleotides not matched to a gene: 3. The germline gives CDR1 GTSNPN, CDR2 SVGIG (reference sequence). In DNA form, the CDR3 reads TGTGCCTGGGGACTAGCGGGAGAGGCAGATACGCAGTATTTT. Translated: CAWGLAGEADTQYF.

The genes are TRBV4-1 and TRBJ2-2; 10 bases align to TRBD1. V trimming: 4 bases; J trimming: 3 bases; junction bases outside the gene matches: 11. CDR1 and CDR2 from the germline V gene are MGHRA and YSYEKL. The CDR3 is 18 amino acids. In nucleotides, the CDR3 is TGCGCCAGCAGCCTCTATGCCCCGGGACAGGGGCACACCGGGGAGCTGTTTTTT. It yields the protein CASSLYAPGQGHTGELFF.

The chain combines TRBV3-1 (or the pseudogene TRBV3-2) with TRBJ2-2; TRBD2 matches 8 bases. Per germline, CDR1 LGHDT and CDR2 YNNKEL (reference sequence). CDR3 length equals 17 residues. V shed 1 base and J 7 bases; nucleotides not matched to a gene: 11. CDR3 DNA sequence: TGTGCCAGCAGCCAAGTTTTCCGGGGGGGGCCGGACGGGGAGCTGTTTTTT. As protein: CASSQVFRGGPDGELFF.

CDR3 bases: TGTGCCAGCAGCGGAAGGTGGTCTGGCTCCTACGAGCAGTACTTC. Protein sequence: CASSGRWSGSYEQYF. The chain employs TRBV4-2 and TRBJ2-7; the D is unclear. This CDR3 is 15 amino acids long. Germline-derived CDR1 and CDR2 are LGHNA and YNFKEQ. V dropped 5 bases and J dropped 0 bases, with 14 bases sitting between them.

This clone came up a few times. J is TRBJ2-7 and V is TRBV6-5; 11 positions agree with TRBD2. CDR3 length equals 15 residues. Germline V gene lookup returns CDR1 MNHEY and CDR2 SVGAGI. V lost 7 bases to trimming and J lost 1 base; unmatched junction nucleotides: 6. The CDR3 region has the DNA TGTGCCAGCACTTCTAGCGGGGGGACTTCCTACGAGCAGTACTTC. It is translated as CASTSSGGTSYEQYF.

Only a few counts were recorded for this clone. The rearrangement uses TRBV7-9 and TRBJ2-7, with 11 positions matching TRBD1. From germline, CDR1 is SEHNR and CDR2 FQNEAQ (reference sequence). The CDR3 is made up of 15 amino acids. The V and J ends lost 2 bases and 7 bases, in that order; junction bases with no gene match: 7. The CDR3 DNA follows: TGTGCCAGCAGCTTATCCTGGGACAGGGGGGAAGAGCAGTACTTC. Translation gives CASSLSWDRGEEQYF. Complete variable domain (other parts from reference TRBV7-9 and TRBJ2-7): DTGVSQNPRHKITKRGQNVTFRCDPISEHNRLYWYRQTLGQGPEFLTYFQNEAQLEKSRLLSDRFSAERPKGSFSTLEIQRTEQGDSAMYLCASSLSWDRGEEQYFGPGTRLTVT.

The chain combines TRBV24-1 with TRBJ2-6; D is ambiguous. This CDR3 has 15 amino acids. CDR1 is KGHDR and CDR2 is SFDVKD in the germline V gene. V was clipped by 3 bases and J by 6 bases, with 11 bases between them. The chain's CDR3 is CATSDPGRQANVLTF. CDR3 bases: TGTGCCACCAGTGATCCCGGACGCCAGGCCAACGTCCTGACTTTC.

This clone has just one count. This chain links TRBV12-5 with TRBJ1-1, with a possible D match to TRBD1 (6 bases). This CDR3 spans 15 amino acids. The ends were cut back, 0 bases at V and 3 bases at J, with 11 bases in the middle. CDR1 LGHNT and CDR2 FRNRAP come from the germline V gene. Here the CDR3 reads CASGLVRRGDTEAFF. The CDR3 region has the DNA TGTGCTAGTGGTTTGGTACGGAGGGGGGACACTGAAGCTTTCTTT. The full variable domain, in which reference TRBV12-5 and TRBJ1-1 provide the parts outside the CDR3, is DARVTQTPRHKVTEMGQEVTMRCQPILGHNTVFWYRQTMMQGLELLAYFRNRAPLDDSGMPKDRFSAEMPDATLATLKIQPSEPRDSAVYFCASGLVRRGDTEAFFGQGTRLTVV.

The genes are TRBV30 and TRBJ2-5; 7 bases match TRBD1. Germline V CDR1 and CDR2: GTSNPN, SVGIG (reference sequence). Trimming took 2 bases from V and 4 from J; bases not matched to a gene: 10. This CDR3 has 15 residues. The CDR3: CAWSYYRGRGETQYF. The DNA of the CDR3 is TGTGCCTGGAGTTATTACAGGGGCCGGGGAGAGACCCAGTACTTC. Drawing the rest from reference TRBV30 and TRBJ2-5, the complete variable domain is SQTIHQWPATLVQPVGSPLSLECTVEGTSNPNLYWYRQAAGRGLQLLFYSVGIGQISSEVPQNLSASRPQDRQFILSSKKLLLSDSGFYLCAWSYYRGRGETQYFGPGTRLLVL.

The V gene is TRBV6-5, the J gene TRBJ2-7; no reliable D call. Germline V gives CDR1 MNHEY, CDR2 SVGAGI. Trimming pared 9 bases from V and 5 bases from J, leaving 11 bases between. The CDR3 runs 11 residues. CDR3 sequence (DNA): TGTGCCAGTCATCGGGTCCACGAGCAGTACTTC. This gives the protein CASHRVHEQYF.

The V call is TRBV4-2, the J call TRBJ2-3, with 9 bases that match TRBD2. V gave up 1 base and J gave up 6 bases; unmatched junction bases: 17. The CDR3 length is 19 residues. Per the germline V gene, CDR1 is LGHNA and CDR2 is YNFKEQ. CDR3 nucleotide sequence: TGTGCCAGCAGCCAAGGGCCGCTGGGAACTAGCGGGCCCCGGGATACGCAGTATTTT. The encoded protein is CASSQGPLGTSGPRDTQYF.

This chain links TRBV6-5 with TRBJ1-1; 8 bases match TRBD1. This CDR3 is 16 amino acids long. J was trimmed by 4 bases and V by 4 bases; bases with no gene match: 11. Germline CDR1 and CDR2: MNHEY and SVGAGI. In DNA, the CDR3 is TGTGCCAGCAGTTCTTTGACCAGGGGGCTGCGCACTGAAGCTTTCTTT. Protein sequence: CASSSLTRGLRTEAFF.